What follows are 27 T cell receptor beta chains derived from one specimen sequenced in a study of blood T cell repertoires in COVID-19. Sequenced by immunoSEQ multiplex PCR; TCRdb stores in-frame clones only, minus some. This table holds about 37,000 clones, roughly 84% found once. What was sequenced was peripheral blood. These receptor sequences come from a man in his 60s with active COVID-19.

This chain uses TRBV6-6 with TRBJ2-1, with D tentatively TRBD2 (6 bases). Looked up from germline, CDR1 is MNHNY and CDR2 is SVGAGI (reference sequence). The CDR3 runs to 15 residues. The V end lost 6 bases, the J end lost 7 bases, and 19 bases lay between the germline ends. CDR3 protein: CASSLLAVLANEQFF. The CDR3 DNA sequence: TGTGCCAGCAGCCTACTAGCCGTCCTGGCGAATGAGCAGTTCTTC.

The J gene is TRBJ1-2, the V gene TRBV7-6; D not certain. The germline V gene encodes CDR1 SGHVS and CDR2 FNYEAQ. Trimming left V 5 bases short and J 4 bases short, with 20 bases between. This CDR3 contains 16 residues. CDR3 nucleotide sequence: TGTGCCAGCAGCGAAGTCAATGAAGGGAGGAGCTATGGCTACACCTTC. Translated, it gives CASSEVNEGRSYGYTF.

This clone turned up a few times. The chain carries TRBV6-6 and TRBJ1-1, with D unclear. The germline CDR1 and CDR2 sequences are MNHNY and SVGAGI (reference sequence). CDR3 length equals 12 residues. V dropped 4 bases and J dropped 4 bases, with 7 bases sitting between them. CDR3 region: CASSSGGTEAFF. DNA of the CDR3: TGTGCCAGCAGTTCAGGAGGCACTGAAGCTTTCTTT.

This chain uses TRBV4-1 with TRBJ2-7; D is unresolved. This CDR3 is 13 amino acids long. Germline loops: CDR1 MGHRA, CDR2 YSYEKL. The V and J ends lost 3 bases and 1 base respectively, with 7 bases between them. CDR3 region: CASSHLLSYEQYF. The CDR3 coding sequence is TGCGCCAGCAGCCACCTCCTTTCCTACGAGCAGTACTTC.

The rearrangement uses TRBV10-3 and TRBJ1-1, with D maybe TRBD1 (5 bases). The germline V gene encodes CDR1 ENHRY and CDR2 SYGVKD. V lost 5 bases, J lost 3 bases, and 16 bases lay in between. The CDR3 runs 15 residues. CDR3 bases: TGTGCCATCAGTCAGGTGGCTCAAGGGGACACTGAAGCTTTCTTT. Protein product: CAISQVAQGDTEAFF.

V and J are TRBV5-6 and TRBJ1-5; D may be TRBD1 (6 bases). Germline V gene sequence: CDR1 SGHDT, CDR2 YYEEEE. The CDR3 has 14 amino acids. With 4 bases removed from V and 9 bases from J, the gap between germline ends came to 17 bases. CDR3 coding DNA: TGTGCCAGCAGCCTCCGGGACACCGGTGGGCCCCAGCATTTT. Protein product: CASSLRDTGGPQHF.

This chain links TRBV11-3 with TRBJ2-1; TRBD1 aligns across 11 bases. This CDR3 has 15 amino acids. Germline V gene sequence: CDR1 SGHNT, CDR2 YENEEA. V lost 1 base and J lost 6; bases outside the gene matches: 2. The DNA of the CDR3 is TGTGCCAGCAGCTTAGGGACAGGGGGCTTCAATGAGCAGTTCTTC. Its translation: CASSLGTGGFNEQFF.

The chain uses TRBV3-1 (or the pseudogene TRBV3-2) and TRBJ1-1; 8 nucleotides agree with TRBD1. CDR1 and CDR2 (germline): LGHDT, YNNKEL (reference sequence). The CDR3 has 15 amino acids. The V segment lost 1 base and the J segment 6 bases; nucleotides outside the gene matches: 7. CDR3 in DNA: TGTGCCAGCAGCCAAGTGAGGACAGGGAAGGCTGAAGCTTTCTTT. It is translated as CASSQVRTGKAEAFF.

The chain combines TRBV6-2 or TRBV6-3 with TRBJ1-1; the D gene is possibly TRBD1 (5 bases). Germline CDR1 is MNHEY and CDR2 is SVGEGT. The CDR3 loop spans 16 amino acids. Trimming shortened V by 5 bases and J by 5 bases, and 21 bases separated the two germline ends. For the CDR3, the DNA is TGTGCCAGCAGTGACCTCCTTAACACGGGGGAAACTGAAGCTTTCTTT. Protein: CASSDLLNTGETEAFF.

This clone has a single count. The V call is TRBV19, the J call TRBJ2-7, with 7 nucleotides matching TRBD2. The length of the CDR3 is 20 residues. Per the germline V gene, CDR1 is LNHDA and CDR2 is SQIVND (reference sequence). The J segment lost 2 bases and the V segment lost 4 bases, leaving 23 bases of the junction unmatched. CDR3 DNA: TGTGCCAGTAGTACCCACCTCTTGGAGGCCTCTAGCGGCGCCACCTACGAGCAGTACTTC. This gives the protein CASSTHLLEASSGATYEQYF. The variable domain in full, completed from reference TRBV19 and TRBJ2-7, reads DGGITQSPKYLFRKEGQNVTLSCEQNLNHDAMYWYRQDPGQGLRLIYYSQIVNDFQKGDIAEGYSVSREKKESFPLTVTSAQKNPTAFYLCASSTHLLEASSGATYEQYFGPGTRLTVT.

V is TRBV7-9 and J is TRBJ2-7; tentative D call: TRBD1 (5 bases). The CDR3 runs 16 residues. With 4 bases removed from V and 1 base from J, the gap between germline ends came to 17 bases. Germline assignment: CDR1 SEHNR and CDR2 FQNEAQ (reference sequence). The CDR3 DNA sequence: TGTGCCAGCAGCTCTCTGGGGCAGGCGACGTCCTACGAGCAGTACTTC. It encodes CASSSLGQATSYEQYF.

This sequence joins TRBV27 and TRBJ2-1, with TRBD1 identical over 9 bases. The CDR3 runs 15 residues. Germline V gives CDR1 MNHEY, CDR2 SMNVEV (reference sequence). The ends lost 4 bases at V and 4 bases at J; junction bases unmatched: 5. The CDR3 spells CASSWDRVSYNEQFF. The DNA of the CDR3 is TGTGCCAGCAGTTGGGACAGGGTTTCGTACAATGAGCAGTTCTTC.

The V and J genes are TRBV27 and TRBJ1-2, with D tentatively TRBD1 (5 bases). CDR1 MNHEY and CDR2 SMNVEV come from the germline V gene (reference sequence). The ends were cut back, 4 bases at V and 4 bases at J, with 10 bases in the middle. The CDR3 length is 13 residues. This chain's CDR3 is CASSSTVSYGYTF. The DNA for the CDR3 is TGTGCCAGCAGTTCGACAGTGAGCTATGGCTACACCTTC.

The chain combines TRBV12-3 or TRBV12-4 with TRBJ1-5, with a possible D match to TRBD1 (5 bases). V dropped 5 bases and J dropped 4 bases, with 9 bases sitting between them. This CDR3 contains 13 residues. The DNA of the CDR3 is TGTGCCAGCAGTCCAACAGGAAATCAGCCCCAGCATTTT. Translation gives CASSPTGNQPQHF.

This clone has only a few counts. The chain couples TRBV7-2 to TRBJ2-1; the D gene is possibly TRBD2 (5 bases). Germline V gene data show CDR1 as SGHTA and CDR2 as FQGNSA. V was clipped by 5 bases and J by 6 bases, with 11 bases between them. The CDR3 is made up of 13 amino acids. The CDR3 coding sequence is TGTGCCAGCAGCCTGATGGCGGGCAATGAGCAGTTCTTC. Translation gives CASSLMAGNEQFF.

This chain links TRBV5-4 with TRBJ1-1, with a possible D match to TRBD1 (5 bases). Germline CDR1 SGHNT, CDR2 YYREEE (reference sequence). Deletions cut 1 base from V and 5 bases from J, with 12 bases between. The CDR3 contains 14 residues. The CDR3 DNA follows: TGTGCCAGCAGCTTGATAGGGGCCCGAACTGAAGCTTTCTTT. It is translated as CASSLIGARTEAFF. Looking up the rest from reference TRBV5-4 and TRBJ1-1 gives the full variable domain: ETGVTQSPTHLIKTRGQQVTLRCSSQSGHNTVSWYQQALGQGPQFIFQYYREEENGRGNFPPRFSGLQFPNYSSELNVNALELDDSALYLCASSLIGARTEAFFGQGTRLTVV.

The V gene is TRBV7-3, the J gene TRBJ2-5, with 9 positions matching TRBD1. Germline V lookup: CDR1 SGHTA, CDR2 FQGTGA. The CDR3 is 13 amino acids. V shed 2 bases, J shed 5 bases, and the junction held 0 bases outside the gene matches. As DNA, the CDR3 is TGTGCCAGCAGCTTAGGGACAGGGGAGACCCAGTACTTC. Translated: CASSLGTGETQYF. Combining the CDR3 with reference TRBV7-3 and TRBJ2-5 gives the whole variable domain GAGVSQTPSNKVTEKGKYVELRCDPISGHTALYWYRQSLGQGPEFLIYFQGTGAADDSGLPNDRFFAVRPEGSVSTLKIQRTERGDSAVYLCASSLGTGETQYFGPGTRLLVL.

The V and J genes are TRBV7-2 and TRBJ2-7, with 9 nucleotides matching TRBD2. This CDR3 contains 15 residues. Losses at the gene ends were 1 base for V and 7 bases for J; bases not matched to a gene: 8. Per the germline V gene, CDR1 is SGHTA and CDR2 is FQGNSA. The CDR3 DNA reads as TGTGCCAGCAGCTTAGATAGCGGGAGTACAAGGGAGCAGTACTTC. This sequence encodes CASSLDSGSTREQYF.

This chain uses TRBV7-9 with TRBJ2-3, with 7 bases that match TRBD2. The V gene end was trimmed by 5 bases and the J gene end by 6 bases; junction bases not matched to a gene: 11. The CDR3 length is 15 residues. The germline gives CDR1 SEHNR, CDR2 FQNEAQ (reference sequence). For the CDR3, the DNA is TGTGCCAGCAGCCCCGGACTAGGGGACCCCGATACGCAGTATTTT. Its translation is CASSPGLGDPDTQYF.

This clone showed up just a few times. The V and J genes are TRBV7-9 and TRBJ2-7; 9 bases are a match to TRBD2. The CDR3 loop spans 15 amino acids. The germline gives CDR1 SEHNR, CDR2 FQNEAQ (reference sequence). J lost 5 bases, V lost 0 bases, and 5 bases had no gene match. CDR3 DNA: TGTGCCAGCAGCTTAGCTAGCGGGAGAATTAACGAGCAGTACTTC. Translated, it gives CASSLASGRINEQYF. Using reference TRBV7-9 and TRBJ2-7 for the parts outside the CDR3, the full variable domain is DTGVSQNPRHKITKRGQNVTFRCDPISEHNRLYWYRQTLGQGPEFLTYFQNEAQLEKSRLLSDRFSAERPKGSFSTLEIQRTEQGDSAMYLCASSLASGRINEQYFGPGTRLTVT.

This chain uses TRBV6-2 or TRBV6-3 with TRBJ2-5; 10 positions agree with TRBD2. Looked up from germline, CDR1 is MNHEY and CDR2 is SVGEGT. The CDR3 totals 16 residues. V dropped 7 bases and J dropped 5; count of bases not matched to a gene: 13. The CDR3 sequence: CASTPRLAGVRETQYF. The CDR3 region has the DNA TGTGCCAGCACCCCAAGGCTAGCGGGAGTCCGGGAGACCCAGTACTTC.

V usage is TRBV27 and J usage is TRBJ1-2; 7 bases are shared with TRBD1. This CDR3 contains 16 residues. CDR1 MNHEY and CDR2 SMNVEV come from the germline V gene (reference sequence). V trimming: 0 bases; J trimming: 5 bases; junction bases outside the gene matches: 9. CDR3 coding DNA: TGTGCCAGCAGTTTATCCGGGGACAGACTTTATTATGGCTACACCTTC. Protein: CASSLSGDRLYYGYTF.

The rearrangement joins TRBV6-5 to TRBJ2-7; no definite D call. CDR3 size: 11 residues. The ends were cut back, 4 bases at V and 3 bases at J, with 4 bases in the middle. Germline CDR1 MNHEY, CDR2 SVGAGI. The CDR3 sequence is CASSFNYEQYF. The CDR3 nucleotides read TGTGCCAGCAGTTTCAACTACGAGCAGTACTTC.

The CDR3 DNA reads as TGCGCCAGCAGCTTGGAGGTGGGACAGACCGGGGAGCTGTTTTTT. This gives the protein CASSLEVGQTGELFF. V and J are TRBV5-1 and TRBJ2-2; 7 bases map to TRBD1. Trimming cost V 0 bases and J 5 bases; bases outside gene matches: 4. Germline assignment: CDR1 SGHRS and CDR2 YFSETQ. CDR3 length: 15 residues. Supplemented by reference TRBV5-1 and TRBJ2-2, the full variable domain reads KAGVTQTPRYLIKTRGQQVTLSCSPISGHRSVSWYQQTPGQGLQFLFEYFSETQRNKGNFPGRFSGRQFSNSRSEMNVSTLELGDSALYLCASSLEVGQTGELFFGEGSRLTVL.

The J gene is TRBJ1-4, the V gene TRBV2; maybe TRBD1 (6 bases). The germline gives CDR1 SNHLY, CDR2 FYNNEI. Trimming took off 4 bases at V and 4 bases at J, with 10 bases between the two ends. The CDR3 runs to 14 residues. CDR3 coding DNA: TGTGCCAGCAGTGGAGAACAGGGTAATGAAAAACTGTTTTTT. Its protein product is CASSGEQGNEKLFF.

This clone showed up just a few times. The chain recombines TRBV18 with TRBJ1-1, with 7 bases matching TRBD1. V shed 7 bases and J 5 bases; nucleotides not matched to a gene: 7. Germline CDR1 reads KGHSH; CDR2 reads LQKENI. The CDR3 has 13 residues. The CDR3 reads CASFDRVGTEAFF. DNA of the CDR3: TGTGCCAGCTTCGACAGGGTTGGTACTGAAGCTTTCTTT. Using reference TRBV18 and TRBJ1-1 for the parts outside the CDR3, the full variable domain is NAGVMQNPRHLVRRRGQEARLRCSPMKGHSHVYWYRQLPEEGLKFMVYLQKENIIDESGMPKERFSAEFPKEGPSILRIQQVVRGDSAAYFCASFDRVGTEAFFGQGTRLTVV.

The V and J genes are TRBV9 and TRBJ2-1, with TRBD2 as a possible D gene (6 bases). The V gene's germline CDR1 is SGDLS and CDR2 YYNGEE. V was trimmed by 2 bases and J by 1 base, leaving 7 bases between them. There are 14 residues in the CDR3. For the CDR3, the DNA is TGTGCCAGCAGCGTTAGCGGATCCTACAATGAGCAGTTCTTC. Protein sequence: CASSVSGSYNEQFF. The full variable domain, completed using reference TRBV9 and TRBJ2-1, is DSGVTQTPKHLITATGQRVTLRCSPRSGDLSVYWYQQSLDQGLQFLIQYYNGEERAKGNILERFSAQQFPDLHSELNLSSLELGDSALYFCASSVSGSYNEQFFGPGTRLTVL.